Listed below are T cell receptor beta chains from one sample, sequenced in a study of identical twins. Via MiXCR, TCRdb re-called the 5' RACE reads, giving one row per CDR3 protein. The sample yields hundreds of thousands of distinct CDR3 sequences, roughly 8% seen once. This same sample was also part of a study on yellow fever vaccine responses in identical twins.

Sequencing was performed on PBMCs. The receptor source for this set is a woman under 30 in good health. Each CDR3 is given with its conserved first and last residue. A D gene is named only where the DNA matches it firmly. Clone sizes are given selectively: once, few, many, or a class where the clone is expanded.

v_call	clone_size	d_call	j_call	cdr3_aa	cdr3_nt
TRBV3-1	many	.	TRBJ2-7	CASSPSLAYEQYF	TGTGCCAGCAGCCCCAGCCTCGCCTACGAGCAGTACTTC
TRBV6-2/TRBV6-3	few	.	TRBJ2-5	CASNGNVETQYF	TGTGCCAGCAACGGGAACGTGGAGACCCAGTACTTC
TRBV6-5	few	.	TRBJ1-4	CASSYREGEKLFF	TGTGCCAGCAGTTATAGGGAAGGTGAAAAACTGTTTTTT
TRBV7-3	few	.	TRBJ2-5	CASSLTGEYQETQYF	TGTGCCAGCAGCTTAACGGGGGAGTACCAAGAGACCCAGTACTTC
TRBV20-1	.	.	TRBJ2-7	CSARDLEVYEQYF	TGCAGTGCTAGAGATCTTGAGGTCTACGAGCAGTACTTC
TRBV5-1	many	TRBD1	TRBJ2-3	CASSFKGAWTDTQYF	TGCGCCAGCAGCTTTAAGGGGGCGTGGACAGATACGCAGTATTTT
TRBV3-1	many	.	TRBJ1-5	CASSPTIDSNQPQHF	TGTGCCAGCAGCCCTACAATTGATAGCAATCAGCCCCAGCATTTT
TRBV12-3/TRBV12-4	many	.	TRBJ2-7	CASSSIRYEQYF	TGTGCCAGCAGCTCGATCCGGTACGAGCAGTACTTC
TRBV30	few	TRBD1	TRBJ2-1	CAWSPGTAYNEQFF	TGTGCCTGGAGTCCGGGGACAGCCTACAATGAGCAGTTCTTC
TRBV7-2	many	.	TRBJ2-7	CASTRTAPYEQYF	TGTGCCAGCACCCGGACAGCACCCTACGAGCAGTACTTC
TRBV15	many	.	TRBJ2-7	CATSRDERFMYF	TGTGCCACCAGCAGAGATGAGAGATTCATGTACTTC
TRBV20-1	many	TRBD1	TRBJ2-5	CSARAGGEEETQYF	TGCAGTGCTAGGGCAGGGGGCGAGGAAGAGACCCAGTACTTC
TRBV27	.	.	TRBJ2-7	CASSPLRGGGESYEQYF	TGTGCCAGCAGTCCCCTCCGTGGGGGGGGCGAATCCTACGAGCAGTACTTC
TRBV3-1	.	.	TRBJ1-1	CASSQDVIRPEAFF	TGTGCCAGCAGCCAAGATGTAATAAGACCGGAAGCTTTCTTT
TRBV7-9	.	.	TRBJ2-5	CASSPGSADQETQYF	TGTGCCAGCAGCCCAGGGAGCGCGGACCAAGAGACCCAGTACTTC
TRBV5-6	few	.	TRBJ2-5	CASSLPPQETQYF	TGTGCCAGCAGCTTGCCTCCCCAAGAGACCCAGTACTTC
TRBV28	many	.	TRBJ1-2	CASSQRLEGYTF	TGTGCCAGCAGTCAAAGGTTGGAAGGCTACACCTTC
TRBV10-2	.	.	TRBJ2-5	CASRVTTRLPGVQYF	TGCGCCAGCAGGGTCACTACCCGCCTCCCCGGGGTCCAGTACTTC
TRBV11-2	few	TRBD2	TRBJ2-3	CASSPVRGGYSSTDTQYF	TGTGCCAGCAGCCCTGTGCGGGGGGGTTATTCTAGCACAGATACGCAGTATTTT
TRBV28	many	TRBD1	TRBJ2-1	CASSPPGTGVDNEQFF	TGTGCCAGCAGTCCCCCGGGGACAGGGGTCGACAATGAGCAGTTCTTC
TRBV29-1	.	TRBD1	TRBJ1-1	CSVSRGMNTEAFF	TGCAGCGTTAGCAGGGGGATGAACACTGAAGCTTTCTTT
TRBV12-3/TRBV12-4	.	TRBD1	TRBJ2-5	CASSAARGLGETQYF	TGTGCCAGCAGTGCAGCCAGGGGGCTGGGAGAGACCCAGTACTTC
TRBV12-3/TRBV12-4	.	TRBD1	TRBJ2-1	CASSPQGQGYADEQFF	TGTGCCAGCAGTCCCCAGGGACAGGGGTATGCCGATGAGCAGTTCTTC
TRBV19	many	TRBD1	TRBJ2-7	CASSIGQGAYEQYF	TGTGCCAGTAGTATCGGACAGGGGGCCTACGAGCAGTACTTC
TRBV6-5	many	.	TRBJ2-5	CASSHEAIQETQYF	TGTGCCAGCAGTCACGAAGCAATCCAAGAGACCCAGTACTTC
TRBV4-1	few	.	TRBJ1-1	CASSQVRQPNTEAFF	TGCGCCAGCAGCCAAGTGAGACAGCCGAACACTGAAGCTTTCTTT
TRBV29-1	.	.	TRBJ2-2	CSVVGGEGTGELFF	TGCAGCGTTGTAGGGGGTGAGGGCACCGGGGAGCTGTTTTTT
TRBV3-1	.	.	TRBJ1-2	CASSQDVPTPYGYTF	TGTGCCAGCAGCCAAGATGTACCGACTCCCTATGGCTACACCTTC
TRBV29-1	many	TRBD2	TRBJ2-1	CSVEVASGGQGEQFF	TGCAGCGTTGAAGTGGCTAGCGGGGGGCAGGGTGAGCAGTTCTTC
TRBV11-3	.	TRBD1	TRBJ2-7	CASSPGWGQGYEQYF	TGTGCCAGCAGCCCGGGATGGGGACAGGGATACGAGCAGTACTTC
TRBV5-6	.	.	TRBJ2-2	CASSGSGPPGTGELFF	TGTGCCAGCAGCGGATCAGGACCCCCGGGGACCGGGGAGCTGTTTTTT
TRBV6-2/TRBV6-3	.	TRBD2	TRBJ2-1	CASSYEAGAEQFF	TGTGCCAGCAGTTACGAGGCGGGAGCTGAGCAGTTCTTC
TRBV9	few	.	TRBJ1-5	CASSVDSVQPQHF	TGTGCCAGCAGCGTAGATTCGGTACAGCCCCAGCATTTT
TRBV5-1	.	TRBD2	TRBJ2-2	CASSLDPAGVRTGELFF	TGCGCCAGCAGCTTGGACCCAGCGGGAGTAAGGACCGGGGAGCTGTTTTTT
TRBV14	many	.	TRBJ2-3	CASSLSKSDTQYF	TGTGCCAGCAGCCTTTCGAAATCAGATACGCAGTATTTT
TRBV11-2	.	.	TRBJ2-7	CASSLDVGPRGGSYEQYF	TGTGCCAGCAGCTTAGATGTGGGACCCAGGGGCGGATCCTACGAGCAGTACTTC
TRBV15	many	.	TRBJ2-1	CATSRDATFGSYNEQFF	TGTGCCACCAGCAGAGATGCAACTTTTGGCTCCTACAATGAGCAGTTCTTC
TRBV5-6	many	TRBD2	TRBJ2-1	CASSLSGGIFYNEQFF	TGTGCCAGCAGCCTTAGCGGGGGGATCTTCTACAATGAGCAGTTCTTC
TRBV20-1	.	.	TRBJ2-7	CSAGSSDATYEQYF	TGCAGTGCGGGGAGTAGCGATGCGACCTACGAGCAGTACTTC
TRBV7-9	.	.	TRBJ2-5	CASSRLEGDQETQYF	TGTGCCAGCAGCCGACTCGAAGGGGACCAAGAGACCCAGTACTTC
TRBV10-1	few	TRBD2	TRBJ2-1	CASSVGAGGYNEQFF	TGCGCCAGCAGTGTTGGGGCGGGAGGCTACAATGAGCAGTTCTTC
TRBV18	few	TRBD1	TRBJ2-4	CASSPPSGGPRDQYF	TGTGCCAGCTCACCACCGTCAGGGGGTCCCAGGGATCAGTACTTC
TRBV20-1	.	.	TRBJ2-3	CSARDRAGLSTDTQYF	TGCAGTGCTAGAGATCGGGCCGGGCTTAGCACAGATACGCAGTATTTT
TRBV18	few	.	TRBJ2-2	CASSPPFGQNTPNTGELFF	TGTGCCAGCTCACCTCCCTTCGGCCAGAATACACCGAACACCGGGGAGCTGTTTTTT
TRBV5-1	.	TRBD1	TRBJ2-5	CASSFRQGASETQYF	TGCGCCAGCAGCTTCCGACAGGGGGCTAGTGAGACCCAGTACTTC
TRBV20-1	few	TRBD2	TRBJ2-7	CSATLTAGGSYEQYF	TGCAGTGCTACTCTTACAGCGGGAGGTTCCTACGAGCAGTACTTC
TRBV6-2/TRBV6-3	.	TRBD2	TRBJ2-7	CASSYAGLAGGASYEQYF	TGTGCCAGCAGTTACGCGGGACTAGCGGGAGGCGCCTCCTACGAGCAGTACTTC
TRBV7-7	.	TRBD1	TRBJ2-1	CASSLAGQGDEQFF	TGTGCTAGCAGCTTGGCGGGACAGGGGGACGAGCAGTTCTTC
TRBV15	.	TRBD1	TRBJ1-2	CATRPDRGRDYGYTF	TGTGCCACCAGGCCAGACAGGGGGCGAGACTATGGCTACACCTTC
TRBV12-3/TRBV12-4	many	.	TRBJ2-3	CASSLGSGSDTQYF	TGTGCCAGCAGTTTAGGTTCTGGGTCAGATACGCAGTATTTT
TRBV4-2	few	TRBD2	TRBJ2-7	CASSQDQVTSGKTYEQYF	TGTGCCAGCAGCCAAGATCAGGTGACTAGCGGGAAAACCTACGAGCAGTACTTC
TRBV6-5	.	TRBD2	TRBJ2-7	CASSYSRLAEGLPHF	TGTGCCAGCAGTTACTCGAGGCTAGCGGAGGGCCTACCGCACTTC
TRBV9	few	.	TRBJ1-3	CASSVGGRGNTIYF	TGTGCCAGCAGCGTAGGAGGTCGAGGAAACACCATATATTTT
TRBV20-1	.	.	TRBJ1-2	CSARMDTELYGYTF	TGCAGTGCTAGAATGGACACGGAGCTCTATGGCTACACCTTC
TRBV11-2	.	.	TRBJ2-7	CASTNPVGDLIYEQYF	TGTGCCAGCACCAACCCCGTCGGGGACTTGATCTACGAGCAGTACTTC
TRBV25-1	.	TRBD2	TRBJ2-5	CASSIGLAAGETQYF	TGTGCCAGCAGCATAGGACTAGCGGCCGGGGAGACCCAGTACTTC
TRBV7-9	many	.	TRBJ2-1	CASSLGFGSSYNEQFF	TGTGCCAGCAGCTTAGGATTCGGGAGCTCCTACAATGAGCAGTTCTTC
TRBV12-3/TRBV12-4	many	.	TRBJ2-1	CASSLGFGGRDEQFF	TGTGCCAGCAGTTTAGGGTTTGGGGGTAGGGATGAGCAGTTCTTC
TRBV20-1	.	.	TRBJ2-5	CSPMNEVAQYF	TGCAGTCCCATGAATGAGGTGGCCCAGTACTTC